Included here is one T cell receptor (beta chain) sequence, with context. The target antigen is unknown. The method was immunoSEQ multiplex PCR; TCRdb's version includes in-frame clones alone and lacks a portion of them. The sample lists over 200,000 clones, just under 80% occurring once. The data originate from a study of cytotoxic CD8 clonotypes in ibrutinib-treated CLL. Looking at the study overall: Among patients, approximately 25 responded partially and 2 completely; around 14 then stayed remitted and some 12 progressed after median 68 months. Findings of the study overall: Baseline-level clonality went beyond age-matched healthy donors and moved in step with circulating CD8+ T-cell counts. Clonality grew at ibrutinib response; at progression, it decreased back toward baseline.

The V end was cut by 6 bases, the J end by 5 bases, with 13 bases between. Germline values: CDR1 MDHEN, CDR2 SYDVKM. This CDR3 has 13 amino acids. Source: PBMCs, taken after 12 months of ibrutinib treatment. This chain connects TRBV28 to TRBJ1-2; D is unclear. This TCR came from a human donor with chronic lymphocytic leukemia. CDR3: CASSPGSDYGYTF. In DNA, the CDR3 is TGTGCCAGCAGCCCGGGATCCGATTATGGCTACACCTTC.